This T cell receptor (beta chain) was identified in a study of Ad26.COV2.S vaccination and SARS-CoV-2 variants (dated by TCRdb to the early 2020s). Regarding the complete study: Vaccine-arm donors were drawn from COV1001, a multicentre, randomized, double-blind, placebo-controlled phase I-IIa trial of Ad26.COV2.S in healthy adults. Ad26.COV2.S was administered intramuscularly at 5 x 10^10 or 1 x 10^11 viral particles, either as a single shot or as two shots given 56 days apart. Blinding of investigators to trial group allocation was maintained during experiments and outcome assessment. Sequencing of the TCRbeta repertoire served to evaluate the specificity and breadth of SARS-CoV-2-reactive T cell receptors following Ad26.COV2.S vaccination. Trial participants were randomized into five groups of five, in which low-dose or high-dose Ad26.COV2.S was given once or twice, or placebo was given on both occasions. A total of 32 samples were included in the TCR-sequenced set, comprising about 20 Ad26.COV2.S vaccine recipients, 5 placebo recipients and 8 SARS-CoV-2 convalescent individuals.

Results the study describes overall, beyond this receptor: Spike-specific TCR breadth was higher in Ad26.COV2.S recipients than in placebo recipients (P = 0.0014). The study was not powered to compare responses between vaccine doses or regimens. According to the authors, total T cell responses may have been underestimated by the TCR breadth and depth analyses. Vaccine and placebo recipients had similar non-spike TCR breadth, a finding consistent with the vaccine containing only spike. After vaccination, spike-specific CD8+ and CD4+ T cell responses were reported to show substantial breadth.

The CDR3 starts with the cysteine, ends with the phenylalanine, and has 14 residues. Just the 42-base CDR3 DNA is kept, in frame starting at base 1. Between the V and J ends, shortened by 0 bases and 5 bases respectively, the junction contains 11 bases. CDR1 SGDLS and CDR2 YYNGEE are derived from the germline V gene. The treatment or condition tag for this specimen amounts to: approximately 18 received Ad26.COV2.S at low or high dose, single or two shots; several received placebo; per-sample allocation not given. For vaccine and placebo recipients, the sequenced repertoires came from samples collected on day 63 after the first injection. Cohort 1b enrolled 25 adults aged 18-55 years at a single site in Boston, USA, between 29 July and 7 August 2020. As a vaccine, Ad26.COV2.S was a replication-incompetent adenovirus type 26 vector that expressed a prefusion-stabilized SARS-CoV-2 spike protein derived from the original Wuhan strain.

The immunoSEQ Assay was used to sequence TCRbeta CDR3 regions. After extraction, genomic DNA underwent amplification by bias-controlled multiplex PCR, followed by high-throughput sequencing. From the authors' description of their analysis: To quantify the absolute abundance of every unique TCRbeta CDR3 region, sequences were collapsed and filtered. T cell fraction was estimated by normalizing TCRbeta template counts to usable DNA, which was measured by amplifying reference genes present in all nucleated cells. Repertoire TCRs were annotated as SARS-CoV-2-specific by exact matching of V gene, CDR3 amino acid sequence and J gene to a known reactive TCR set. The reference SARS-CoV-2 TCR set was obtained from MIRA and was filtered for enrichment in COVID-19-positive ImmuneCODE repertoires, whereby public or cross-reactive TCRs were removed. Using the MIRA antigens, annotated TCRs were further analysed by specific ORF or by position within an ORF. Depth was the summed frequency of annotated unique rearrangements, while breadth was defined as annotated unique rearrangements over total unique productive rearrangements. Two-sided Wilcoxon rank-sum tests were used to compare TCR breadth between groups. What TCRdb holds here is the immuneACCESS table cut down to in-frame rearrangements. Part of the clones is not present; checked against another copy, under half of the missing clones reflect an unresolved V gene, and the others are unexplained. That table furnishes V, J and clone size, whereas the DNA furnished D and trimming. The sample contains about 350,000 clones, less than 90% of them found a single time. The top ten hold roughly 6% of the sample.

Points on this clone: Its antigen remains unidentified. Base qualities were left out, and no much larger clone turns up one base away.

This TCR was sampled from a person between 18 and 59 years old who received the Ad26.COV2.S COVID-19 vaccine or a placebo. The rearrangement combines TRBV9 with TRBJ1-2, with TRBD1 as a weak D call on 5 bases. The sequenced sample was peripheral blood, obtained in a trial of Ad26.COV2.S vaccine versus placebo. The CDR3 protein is CASSVGQGMYGYTF. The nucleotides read TGTGCCAGCAGCGTAGGTCAGGGTATGTATGGCTACACCTTC. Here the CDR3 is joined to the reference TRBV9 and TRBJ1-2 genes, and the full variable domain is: DSGVTQTPKHLITATGQRVTLRCSPRSGDLSVYWYQQSLDQGLQFLIQYYNGEERAKGNILERFSAQQFPDLHSELNLSSLELGDSALYFCASSVGQGMYGYTFGSGTRLTVV.